A single sample gave rise to the 27 T cell receptor beta chains below, sequenced in a study of cytomegalovirus exposure and HLA in healthy donors (dated by TCRdb to about 2017). The protocol used for the library was the immunoSEQ multiplex PCR assay. A mixture of 60 forward primers for TCR Vbeta segments and 13 reverse primers for TCR Jbeta segments was used in the multiplex PCR. Imported from immuneACCESS, the table was reduced by TCRdb to in-frame sequences with V and J called. These copies leave out some clones; in studies compared against another copy, an unresolved V gene accounts for under half, and the cause of the remainder is not known. This specimen's table enumerates some 76,000 clones. The top ten hold 2.4% of the sample. The sequencing sample was made of PBMCs. The origin of the receptors is a female donor in good health and CMV-seropositive.

V gene TRBV19 combines with J gene TRBJ1-1, with D unclear. V gave up 7 bases and J gave up 5 bases, with 20 bases separating them. The CDR3 is 15 residues long. The germline V gene encodes CDR1 LNHDA and CDR2 SQIVND (reference sequence). CDR3 in amino acids: CASKSGSWEGTEAFF. The DNA for the CDR3 is TGTGCCAGTAAGTCGGGATCTTGGGAAGGAACTGAAGCTTTCTTT.

The rearrangement links TRBV9 to TRBJ2-5; D might be TRBD1 (6 bases). Germline loops: CDR1 SGDLS, CDR2 YYNGEE. This CDR3 region has 14 residues. V dropped 3 bases and J dropped 6 bases, with 15 bases sitting between them. CDR3 loop: CASSGGWGPKTQYF. DNA of the CDR3: TGTGCCAGCAGCGGGGGGTGGGGGCCGAAGACCCAGTACTTC.

The chain recombines TRBV9 with TRBJ2-5, with D possibly being TRBD2 (5 bases). Trimming left V 4 bases short and J 2 bases short, with 12 bases between. This CDR3 is 14 amino acids long. Germline lookup yields CDR1 SGDLS and CDR2 YYNGEE. The CDR3 sequence: CASSTSSGQETQYF. The CDR3 region has the DNA TGTGCCAGCAGCACCTCATCGGGGCAAGAGACCCAGTACTTC.

A remark on this clone: Relative to the germline gene, one junction end is altered; a read error may explain this. The rearrangement links TRBV2 to TRBJ1-1; D unclear. This CDR3 spans 13 amino acids. Germline values: CDR1 SNHLY, CDR2 FYNNEI. The CDR3 sequence: CASIQGLYTEDFF. The CDR3 DNA reads as TGTGCCAGCATTCAAGGACTCTACACTGAAGATTTCTTT.

The chain has TRBV7-9 and TRBJ2-7; 8 nucleotides match TRBD1. V dropped 5 bases and J dropped 2; count of bases not matched to a gene: 14. CDR3 length: 17 amino acids. CDR1 and CDR2 from the germline V gene are SEHNR and FQNEAQ (reference sequence). The CDR3 region is CASSAVPDRGRTYEQYF. CDR3 coding DNA: TGTGCCAGCAGCGCAGTCCCCGACAGGGGACGAACCTACGAGCAGTACTTC.

CDR3 amino acids: CASSFGQGETQYF. CDR3 DNA: TGTGCCAGCAGTTTCGGACAGGGCGAGACCCAGTACTTC. This chain uses TRBV7-9 with TRBJ2-5, with 8 bases that match TRBD1. Germline values: CDR1 SEHNR, CDR2 FQNEAQ (reference sequence). This CDR3 has 13 amino acids. Trimming removed 6 bases from V and 5 bases from J; junction bases left unmatched: 5.

The V call is TRBV4-1, the J call TRBJ2-5, with TRBD2 as a possible D gene (6 bases). Germline V gene lookup returns CDR1 MGHRA and CDR2 YSYEKL. The CDR3 totals 14 residues. V lost 4 bases and J lost 0, with 9 bases in between. CDR3 in DNA: TGCGCCAGCAGCCCTGGGGGGAACCAAGAGACCCAGTACTTC. It codes for CASSPGGNQETQYF.

The chain links TRBV7-2 to TRBJ2-7; weak D call: TRBD1 (8 bases). This CDR3 has 19 residues. Germline CDR1 is SGHTA and CDR2 is FQGNSA. The V and J ends lost 1 base and 2 bases respectively, with 24 bases between them. This CDR3 reads CASSLVLTGASGAPYEQYF. The CDR3 nucleotides are TGTGCCAGCAGCTTAGTGCTGACAGGGGCAAGCGGGGCCCCCTACGAGCAGTACTTC.

DNA of the CDR3: TGTGCCAGCAGCACCACCGGGACTAGCGGGTTAGAGACCCAGTACTTC. Protein sequence: CASSTTGTSGLETQYF. The V call is TRBV7-3, the J call TRBJ2-5; the match to TRBD2 covers 12 bases. The length of the CDR3 is 16 residues. Trimming took 5 bases from V and 4 from J; bases not matched to a gene: 8. Looked up from germline, CDR1 is SGHTA and CDR2 is FQGTGA.

The rearrangement joins TRBV10-3 to TRBJ2-6, with TRBD2 matching over 7 bases. After removal of 0 bases from V and 2 bases from J, the junction contained 1 base not matched to a gene. This CDR3 is built from 16 residues. Germline lookup yields CDR1 ENHRY and CDR2 SYGVKD. In DNA, the CDR3 is TGTGCCATCAGTGAGTCCGGGGGGACTGGGGCCAACGTCCTGACTTTC. This sequence encodes CAISESGGTGANVLTF.

CDR3 in DNA: TGTGCCAGCAGCGCGGTCACAGGGACAGATACGCAGTATTTT. Its protein is CASSAVTGTDTQYF. The chain recombines TRBV9 with TRBJ2-3, with D maybe TRBD1 (6 bases). Between the trimmed V and J ends, which lost 3 bases and 3 bases, there was a span of 11 bases. CDR1 is SGDLS and CDR2 is YYNGEE in the germline V gene. The CDR3 sequence is 14 residues long.

V is TRBV7-8 and J is TRBJ2-5; 8 bases are a match to TRBD1. Trimming at V came to 10 bases and at J to 5 bases, leaving 3 bases not matched to a gene. CDR1 and CDR2 from the germline V gene are SGHVS and FQNEAQ. This CDR3 comprises 11 residues. The CDR3 region has the DNA TGTGCCACCCGACAGGGGGAGACCCAGTACTTC. Translating gives CATRQGETQYF.

This chain joins TRBV6-4 and TRBJ2-3, with D possibly TRBD2 on 5 matching bases. Germline V lookup: CDR1 MRHNA, CDR2 SNTAGT. Trimming cost V 6 bases and J 1 base, with 17 bases left between them. The CDR3 covers 16 residues. CDR3 sequence reads: CASSPRPDSGTDTQYF. For the CDR3, the DNA is TGTGCCAGCAGCCCCAGGCCGGACTCAGGCACAGATACGCAGTATTTT.

CDR3 sequence: CASSLRGYGYTF. CDR3 bases: TGTGCCAGCAGTTTAAGAGGATATGGCTACACCTTC. The chain joins TRBV27 to TRBJ1-2, with no clear D. Germline V gene lookup returns CDR1 MNHEY and CDR2 SMNVEV (reference sequence). CDR3 length: 12 residues. Trimming removed 2 bases from V and 5 bases from J, with 6 bases in between.

The chain recombines TRBV28 with TRBJ1-5; D is unclear. This CDR3 comprises 15 residues. Trimming removed 4 bases from V and 0 bases from J, with 10 bases in between. Germline V gene data show CDR1 as MDHEN and CDR2 as SYDVKM. DNA for the CDR3: TGTGCCAGCAGTTCTGGCAGTTATAGCAATCAGCCCCAGCATTTT. The encoded protein is CASSSGSYSNQPQHF. Full variable domain (missing parts from reference TRBV28 and TRBJ1-5): DVKVTQSSRYLVKRTGEKVFLECVQDMDHENMFWYRQDPGLGLRLIYFSYDVKMKEKGDIPEGYSVSREKKERFSLILESASTNQTSMYLCASSSGSYSNQPQHFGDGTRLSIL.

The chain links TRBV7-3 to TRBJ2-1, with 7 nucleotides matching TRBD2. The V gene end was trimmed by 5 bases and the J gene end by 4 bases; junction bases not matched to a gene: 14. Germline V gene data show CDR1 as SGHTA and CDR2 as FQGTGA. The CDR3 covers 17 residues. This CDR3 is CASSQGDPAGWYNEQFF. The CDR3 coding sequence is TGTGCCAGCAGCCAAGGAGATCCAGCGGGGTGGTACAATGAGCAGTTCTTC.

This chain joins TRBV27 and TRBJ1-6; 7 bases are shared with TRBD1. This CDR3 has 17 amino acids. The ends lost 0 bases at V and 10 bases at J; junction bases unmatched: 12. Looked up from germline, CDR1 is MNHEY and CDR2 is SMNVEV (reference sequence). The CDR3: CASSLSFPTGLGSPLHF. The CDR3 DNA sequence: TGTGCCAGCAGTTTATCGTTCCCGACAGGGCTGGGCTCACCCCTCCACTTT.

This chain links TRBV7-9 with TRBJ1-3; 8 nucleotides line up with TRBD1. The CDR3 loop spans 19 amino acids. Germline-derived CDR1 and CDR2 are SEHNR and FQNEAQ (reference sequence). Germline trimming cut 4 bases from V and 0 bases from J; bases unmatched to any gene: 14. DNA for the CDR3: TGTGCCAGCAGCTCGCAGGGGACAGGAGGCCTGAGCTCTGGAAACACCATATATTTT. This encodes CASSSQGTGGLSSGNTIYF.

V is TRBV29-1 and J is TRBJ1-5; maybe TRBD1 (5 bases). The CDR3 covers 13 residues. The germline V gene has CDR1 SQVTM and CDR2 ANQGSEA. V was clipped by 7 bases and J by 6 bases, with 16 bases between them. Here the CDR3 reads CSAQRGTGQPQHF. Here the CDR3 DNA reads TGCAGCGCTCAGCGGGGTACAGGTCAGCCCCAGCATTTT. Using reference TRBV29-1 and TRBJ1-5 for the parts outside the CDR3, the full variable domain is SAVISQKPSRDICQRGTSLTIQCQVDSQVTMMFWYRQQPGQSLTLIATANQGSEATYESGFVIDKFPISRPNLTFSTLTVSNMSPEDSSIYLCSAQRGTGQPQHFGDGTRLSIL.

J is TRBJ1-1 and V is TRBV7-3; no definite D call. Germline lookup yields CDR1 SGHTA and CDR2 FQGTGA. V dropped 0 bases and J dropped 2 bases, with 7 bases sitting between them. The CDR3 runs 14 residues. CDR3 bases: TGTGCCAGCAGCTTAACCACTACCAACACTGAAGCTTTCTTT. It yields the protein CASSLTTTNTEAFF.

The V and J genes are TRBV25-1 and TRBJ2-1; TRBD1 aligns across 10 bases. The CDR3 extends over 16 amino acids. The germline V gene has CDR1 MGHDK and CDR2 SYGVNS. Germline trimming cut 4 bases from V and 8 bases from J; bases unmatched to any gene: 11. CDR3 nucleotides: TGTGCCAGCAGTGGTCCCGGGACAGGGGAGATGGATGAGCAGTTCTTC. Its protein is CASSGPGTGEMDEQFF.

CDR3 protein: CASSQGMGQRNTGELFF. CDR3 nucleotide sequence: TGCGCCAGCAGCCAAGGGATGGGACAGCGGAACACCGGGGAGCTGTTTTTT. The V call is TRBV4-1, the J call TRBJ2-2; TRBD1 aligns across 7 bases. The CDR3 extends over 17 amino acids. The V gene end was trimmed by 1 base and the J gene end by 1 base; junction bases not matched to a gene: 6. The germline V gene has CDR1 MGHRA and CDR2 YSYEKL.

The chain joins TRBV2 to TRBJ2-3; TRBD2 aligns across 8 bases. J lost 2 bases, V lost 6 bases, and 13 bases had no gene match. Germline CDR1 and CDR2: SNHLY and FYNNEI. The CDR3 has 17 amino acids. CDR3 protein: CASSLFGAGAPTDTQYF. The CDR3 DNA follows: TGTGCCAGCAGCCTATTCGGAGCGGGGGCGCCCACAGATACGCAGTATTTT.

V is TRBV29-1 and J is TRBJ1-1; weak D call: TRBD1 (6 bases). Trimming pared 6 bases from V and 1 base from J, leaving 9 bases between. This CDR3 comprises 12 residues. In germline, CDR1 is SQVTM, CDR2 ANQGSEA. The CDR3 region is CSVRQANTEAFF. CDR3 nucleotide sequence: TGCAGCGTCAGACAGGCGAACACTGAAGCTTTCTTT.

The chain links TRBV6-1 to TRBJ1-4; D remains ambiguous. The CDR3 sequence is 15 residues long. CDR1 and CDR2 from the germline V gene are MNHNS and SASEGT. Trimming left V 4 bases short and J 0 bases short, with 9 bases between. The CDR3 sequence is CASSVLQATNEKLFF. The CDR3 coding sequence is TGTGCCAGCAGTGTTCTCCAGGCAACTAATGAAAAACTGTTTTTT.

The V gene is TRBV18, the J gene TRBJ2-3, with D possibly being TRBD2 (5 bases). Germline V lookup: CDR1 KGHSH, CDR2 LQKENI. Trimming took 3 bases from V and 4 from J, leaving 17 bases between them. The CDR3 covers 16 residues. The CDR3 sequence: CASSPQWEMTPDTQYF. CDR3 DNA sequence: TGTGCCAGCTCACCCCAGTGGGAGATGACCCCAGATACGCAGTATTTT.

The rearrangement joins TRBV4-2 to TRBJ1-6, with no clear D. CDR1 is LGHNA, CDR2 YNFKEQ, per germline. Trimming removed 0 bases at V and 5 bases at J, with 5 bases between. The CDR3 extends over 14 amino acids. CDR3 protein: CASSQERNNSPLHF. CDR3 sequence (DNA): TGTGCCAGCAGCCAAGAGAGAAATAATTCACCCCTCCACTTT.